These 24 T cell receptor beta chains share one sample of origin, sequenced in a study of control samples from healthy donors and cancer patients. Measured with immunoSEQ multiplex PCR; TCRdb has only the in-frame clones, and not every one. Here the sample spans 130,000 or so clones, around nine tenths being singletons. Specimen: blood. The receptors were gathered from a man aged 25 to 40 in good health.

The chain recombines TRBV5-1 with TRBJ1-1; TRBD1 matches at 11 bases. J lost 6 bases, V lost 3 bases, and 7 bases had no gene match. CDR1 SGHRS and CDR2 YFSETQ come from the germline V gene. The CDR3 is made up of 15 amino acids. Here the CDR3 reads CASSWGTGGGPEAFF. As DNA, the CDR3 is TGCGCCAGCAGCTGGGGGACAGGGGGTGGACCTGAAGCTTTCTTT. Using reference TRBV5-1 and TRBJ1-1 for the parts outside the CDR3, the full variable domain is KAGVTQTPRYLIKTRGQQVTLSCSPISGHRSVSWYQQTPGQGLQFLFEYFSETQRNKGNFPGRFSGRQFSNSRSEMNVSTLELGDSALYLCASSWGTGGGPEAFFGQGTRLTVV.

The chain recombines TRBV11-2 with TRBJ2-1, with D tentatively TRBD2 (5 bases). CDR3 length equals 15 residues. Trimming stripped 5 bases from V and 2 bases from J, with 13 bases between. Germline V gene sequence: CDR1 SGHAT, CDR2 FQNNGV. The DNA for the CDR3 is TGTGCCAGCAGCCGAACTAGTGCCCCCTACAATGAGCAGTTCTTC. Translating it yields CASSRTSAPYNEQFF.

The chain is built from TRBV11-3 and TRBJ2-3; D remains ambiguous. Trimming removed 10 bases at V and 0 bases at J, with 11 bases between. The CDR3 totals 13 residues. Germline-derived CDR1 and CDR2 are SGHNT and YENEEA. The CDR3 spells CATSASSTDTQYF. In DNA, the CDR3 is TGTGCCACCTCAGCTTCTAGCACAGATACGCAGTATTTT. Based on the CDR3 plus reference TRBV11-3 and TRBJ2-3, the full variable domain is EAGVVQSPRYKIIEKKQPVAFWCNPISGHNTLYWYLQNLGQGPELLIRYENEEAVDDSQLPKDRFSAERLKGVDSTLKIQPAELGDSAVYLCATSASSTDTQYFGPGTRLTVL.

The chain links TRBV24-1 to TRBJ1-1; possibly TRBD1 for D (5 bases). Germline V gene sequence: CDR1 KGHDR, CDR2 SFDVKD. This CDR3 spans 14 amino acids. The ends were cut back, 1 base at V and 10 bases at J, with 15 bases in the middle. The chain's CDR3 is CATSDFYAGAGAFF. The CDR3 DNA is TGTGCCACCAGTGATTTTTATGCCGGGGCCGGAGCTTTCTTT.

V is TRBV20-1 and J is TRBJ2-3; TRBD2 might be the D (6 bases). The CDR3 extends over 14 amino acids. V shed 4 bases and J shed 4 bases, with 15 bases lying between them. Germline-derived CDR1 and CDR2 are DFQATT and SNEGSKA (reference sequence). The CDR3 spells CSAIEWAGPDTQYF. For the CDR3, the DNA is TGCAGTGCTATTGAGTGGGCGGGGCCAGATACGCAGTATTTT.

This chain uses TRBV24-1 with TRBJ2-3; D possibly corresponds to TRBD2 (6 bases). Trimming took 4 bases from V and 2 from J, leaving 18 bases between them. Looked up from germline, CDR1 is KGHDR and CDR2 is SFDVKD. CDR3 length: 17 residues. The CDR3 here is CATSEWDSKVNTDTQYF. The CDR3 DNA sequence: TGTGCCACCAGTGAATGGGACTCCAAAGTTAACACAGATACGCAGTATTTT.

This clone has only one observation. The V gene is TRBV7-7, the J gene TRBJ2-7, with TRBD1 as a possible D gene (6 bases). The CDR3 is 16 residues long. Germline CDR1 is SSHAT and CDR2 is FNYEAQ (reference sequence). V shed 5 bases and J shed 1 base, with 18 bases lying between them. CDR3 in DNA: TGTGCCAGCAGCCCAGGGGCCCCGGGGCGATCCTACGAGCAGTACTTC. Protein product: CASSPGAPGRSYEQYF.

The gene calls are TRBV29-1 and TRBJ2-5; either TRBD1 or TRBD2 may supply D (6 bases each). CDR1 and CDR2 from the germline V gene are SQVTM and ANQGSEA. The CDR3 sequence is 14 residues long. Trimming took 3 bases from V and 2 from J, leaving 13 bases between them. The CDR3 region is CSVEVGGQQETQYF. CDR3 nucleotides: TGCAGCGTTGAGGTGGGGGGCCAACAAGAGACCCAGTACTTC.

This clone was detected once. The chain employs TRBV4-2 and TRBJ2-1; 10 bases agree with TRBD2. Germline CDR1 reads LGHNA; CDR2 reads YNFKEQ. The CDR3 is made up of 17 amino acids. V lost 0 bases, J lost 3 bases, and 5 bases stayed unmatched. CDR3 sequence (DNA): TGTGCCAGCAGCCAAGATATCAGCGGGGGGGACTACAATGAGCAGTTCTTC. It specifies CASSQDISGGDYNEQFF.

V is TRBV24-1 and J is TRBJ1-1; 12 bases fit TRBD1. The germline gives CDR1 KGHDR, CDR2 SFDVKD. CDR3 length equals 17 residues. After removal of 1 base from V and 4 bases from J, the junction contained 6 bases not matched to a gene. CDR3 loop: CATSDFWDRGRFTEAFF. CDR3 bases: TGTGCCACCAGTGATTTTTGGGACAGGGGGCGATTCACTGAAGCTTTCTTT.

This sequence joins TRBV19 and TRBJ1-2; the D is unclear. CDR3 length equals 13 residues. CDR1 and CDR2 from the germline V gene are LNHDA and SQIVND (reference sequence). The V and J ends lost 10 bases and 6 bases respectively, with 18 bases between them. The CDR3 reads CATAQRTVDGYTF. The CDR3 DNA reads TGTGCCACCGCCCAGAGGACGGTGGATGGCTACACCTTC.

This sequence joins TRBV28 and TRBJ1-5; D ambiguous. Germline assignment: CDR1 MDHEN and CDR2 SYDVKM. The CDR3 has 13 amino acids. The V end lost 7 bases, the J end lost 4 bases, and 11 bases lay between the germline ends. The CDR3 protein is CASIRERNQPQHF. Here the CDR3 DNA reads TGTGCCAGCATTAGGGAGCGAAATCAGCCCCAGCATTTT.

The CDR3 is CSVQGLSGDQPQHF. As DNA, the CDR3 is TGCAGCGTCCAGGGGCTTTCCGGCGATCAGCCCCAGCATTTT. This chain uses TRBV29-1 with TRBJ1-5, with a weak D call TRBD1 (6 bases). Germline V CDR1 and CDR2: SQVTM, ANQGSEA. V shed 6 bases and J shed 5 bases, with 17 bases lying between them. The CDR3 extends over 14 amino acids.

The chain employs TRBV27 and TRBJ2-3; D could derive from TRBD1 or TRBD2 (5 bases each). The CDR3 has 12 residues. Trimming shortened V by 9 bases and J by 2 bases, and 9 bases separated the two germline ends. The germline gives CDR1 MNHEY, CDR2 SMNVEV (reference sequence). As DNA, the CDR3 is TGTGCCAGTCAGGGAGCCACAGATACGCAGTATTTT. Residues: CASQGATDTQYF.

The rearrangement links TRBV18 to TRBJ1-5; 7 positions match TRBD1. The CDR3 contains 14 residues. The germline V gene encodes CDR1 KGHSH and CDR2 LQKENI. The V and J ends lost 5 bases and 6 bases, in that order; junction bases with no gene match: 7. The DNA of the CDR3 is TGTGCCAGCTCAGCCGGGACAGCGGTTCAGCCCCAGCATTTT. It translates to CASSAGTAVQPQHF.

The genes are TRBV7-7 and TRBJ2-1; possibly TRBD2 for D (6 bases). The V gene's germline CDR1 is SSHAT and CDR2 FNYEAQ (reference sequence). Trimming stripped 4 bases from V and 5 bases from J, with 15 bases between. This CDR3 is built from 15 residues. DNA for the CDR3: TGTGCCAGCAGCTCGGGACGGGGACTGCACAATGAGCAGTTCTTC. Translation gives CASSSGRGLHNEQFF.

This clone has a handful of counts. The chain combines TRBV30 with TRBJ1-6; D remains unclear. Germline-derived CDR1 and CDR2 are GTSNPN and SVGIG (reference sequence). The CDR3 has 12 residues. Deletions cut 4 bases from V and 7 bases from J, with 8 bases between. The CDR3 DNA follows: TGTGCCTGGACCCGGACGAATTCACCCCTCCACTTT. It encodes CAWTRTNSPLHF. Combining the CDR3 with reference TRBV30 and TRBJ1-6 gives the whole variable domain SQTIHQWPATLVQPVGSPLSLECTVEGTSNPNLYWYRQAAGRGLQLLFYSVGIGQISSEVPQNLSASRPQDRQFILSSKKLLLSDSGFYLCAWTRTNSPLHFGNGTRLTVT.

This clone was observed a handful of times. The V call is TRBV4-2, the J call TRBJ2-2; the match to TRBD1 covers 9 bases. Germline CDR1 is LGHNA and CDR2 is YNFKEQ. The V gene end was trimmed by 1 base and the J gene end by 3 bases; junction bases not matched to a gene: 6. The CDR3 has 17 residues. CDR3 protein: CASSQVKQGAYTGELFF. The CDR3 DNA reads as TGTGCCAGCAGCCAAGTTAAACAGGGGGCTTACACCGGGGAGCTGTTTTTT.

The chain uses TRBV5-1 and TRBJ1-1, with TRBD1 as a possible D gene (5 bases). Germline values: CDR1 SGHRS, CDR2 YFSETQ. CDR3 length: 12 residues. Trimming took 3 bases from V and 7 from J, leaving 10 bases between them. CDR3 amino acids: CASSWGGDEAFF. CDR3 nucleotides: TGCGCCAGCAGCTGGGGGGGAGATGAAGCTTTCTTT.

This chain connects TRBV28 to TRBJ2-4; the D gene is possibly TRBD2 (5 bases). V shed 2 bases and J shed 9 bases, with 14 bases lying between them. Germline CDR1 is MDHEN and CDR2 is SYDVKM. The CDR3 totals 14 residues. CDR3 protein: CASSLRVEAGIQYF. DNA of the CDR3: TGTGCCAGCAGTTTACGGGTGGAGGCGGGCATTCAGTACTTC. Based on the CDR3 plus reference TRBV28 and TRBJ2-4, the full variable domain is DVKVTQSSRYLVKRTGEKVFLECVQDMDHENMFWYRQDPGLGLRLIYFSYDVKMKEKGDIPEGYSVSREKKERFSLILESASTNQTSMYLCASSLRVEAGIQYFGAGTRLSVL.

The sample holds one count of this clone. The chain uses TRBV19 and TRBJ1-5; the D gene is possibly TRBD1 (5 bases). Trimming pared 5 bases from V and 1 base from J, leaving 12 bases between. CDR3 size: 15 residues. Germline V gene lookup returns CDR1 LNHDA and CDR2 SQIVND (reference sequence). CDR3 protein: CASSVRQGSNQPQHF. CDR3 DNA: TGTGCCAGTAGTGTCCGCCAGGGAAGCAATCAGCCCCAGCATTTT.

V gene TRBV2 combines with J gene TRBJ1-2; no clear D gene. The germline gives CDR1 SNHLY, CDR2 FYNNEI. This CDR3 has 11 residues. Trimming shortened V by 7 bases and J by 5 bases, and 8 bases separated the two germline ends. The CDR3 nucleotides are TGTGCCAGCACTATCAATTATGGCTACACCTTC. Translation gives CASTINYGYTF. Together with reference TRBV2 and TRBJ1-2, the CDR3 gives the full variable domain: EPEVTQTPSHQVTQMGQEVILRCVPISNHLYFYWYRQILGQKVEFLVSFYNNEISEKSEIFDDQFSVERPDGSNFTLKIRSTKLEDSAMYFCASTINYGYTFGSGTRLTVV.

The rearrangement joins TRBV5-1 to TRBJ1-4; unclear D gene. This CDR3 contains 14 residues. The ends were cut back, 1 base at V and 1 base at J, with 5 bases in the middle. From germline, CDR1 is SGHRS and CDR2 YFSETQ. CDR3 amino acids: CASSLTVTNEKLFF. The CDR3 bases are TGCGCCAGCAGCTTGACAGTAACTAATGAAAAACTGTTTTTT.

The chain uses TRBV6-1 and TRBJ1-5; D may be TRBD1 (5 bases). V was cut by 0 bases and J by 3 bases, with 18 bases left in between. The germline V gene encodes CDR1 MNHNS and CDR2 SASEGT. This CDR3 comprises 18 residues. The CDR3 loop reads CASSEAPRVAGYNQPQHF. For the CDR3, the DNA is TGTGCCAGCAGTGAAGCGCCCAGGGTGGCGGGCTACAATCAGCCCCAGCATTTT.